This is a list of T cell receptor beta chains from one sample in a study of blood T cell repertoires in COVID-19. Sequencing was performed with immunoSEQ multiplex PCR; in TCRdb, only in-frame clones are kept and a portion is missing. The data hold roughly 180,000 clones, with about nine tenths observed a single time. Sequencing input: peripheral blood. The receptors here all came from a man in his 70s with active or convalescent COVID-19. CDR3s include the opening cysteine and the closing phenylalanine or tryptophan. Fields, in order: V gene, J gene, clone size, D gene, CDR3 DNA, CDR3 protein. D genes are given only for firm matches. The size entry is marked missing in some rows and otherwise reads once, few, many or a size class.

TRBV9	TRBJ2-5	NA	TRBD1	TGTGCCAGCAGCGTAGCTACGACAGGGCGTGTGACCCAGTACTTC	CASSVATTGRVTQYF
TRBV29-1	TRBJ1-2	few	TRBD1	TGCAGCGTTGAGGAACAGGGGGCTACCTATGGCTACACCTTC	CSVEEQGATYGYTF
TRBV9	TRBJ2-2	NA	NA	TGTGCCAGCAGCACAGGGGGGGGCGAGACCGGGGAGCTGTTTTTT	CASSTGGGETGELFF
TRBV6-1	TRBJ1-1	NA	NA	TGTGCCAGCAGTGAGCCCAGGGGCCTGAACACTGAAGCTTTCTTT	CASSEPRGLNTEAFF
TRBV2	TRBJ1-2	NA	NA	TGTGCCAGCAGTCCTAACCGACAGGTGGTCTATGGCTACACCTTC	CASSPNRQVVYGYTF
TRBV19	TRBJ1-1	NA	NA	TGTGCCACAGGACGCCTTGCCAGGGGACCCATGAACACTGAAGCTTTCTTT	CATGRLARGPMNTEAFF
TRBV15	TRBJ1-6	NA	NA	TGTGCCACCAGCAGAGATAAATCACCCCTCCACTTT	CATSRDKSPLHF
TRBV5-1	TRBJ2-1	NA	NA	TGCGCCAGCAGCTTGATTAGTAGTTATGAGCAGTTCTTC	CASSLISSYEQFF
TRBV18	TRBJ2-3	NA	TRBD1	TGTGCCAGCCATTCGACAGGGATAAGAAATACTAGCACAGATACGCAGTATTTT	CASHSTGIRNTSTDTQYF
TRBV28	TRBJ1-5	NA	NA	TGTGCCAGCAGTCCCATTCGGAGAAGCAATCAGCCCCAGCATTTT	CASSPIRRSNQPQHF
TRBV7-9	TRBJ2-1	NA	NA	TGTGCCAGCAGCCCCCCCGCGGATGAGCAGTTCTTC	CASSPPADEQFF
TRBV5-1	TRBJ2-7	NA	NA	TGCGCCAGCAGCTTGCAGGCCAGCTCCTACGAGCAGTACTTC	CASSLQASSYEQYF
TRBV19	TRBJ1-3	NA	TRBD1	TGTGCCAGTAGTACGACAGGGGGTGCTGGAAACACCATATATTTT	CASSTTGGAGNTIYF
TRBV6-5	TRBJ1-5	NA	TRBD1	TGTGCCAGCAACCCGGGACAGGGGTCCCGGCCCCAGCATTTT	CASNPGQGSRPQHF
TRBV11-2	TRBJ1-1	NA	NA	TGTGCCAGCAGCTTAGAGGGCAGGGGTGTCGGGAATGAAGCTTTCTTT	CASSLEGRGVGNEAFF
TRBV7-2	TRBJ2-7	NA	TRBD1	TGTGCCAGCAGCTTCGACAGGGTACCAGTCCAGCAGTACTTC	CASSFDRVPVQQYF
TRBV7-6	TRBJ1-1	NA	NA	TGTGCCAGCAGCAGGGGGAACGTAGGAAACATGAACACTGAAGCTTTCTTT	CASSRGNVGNMNTEAFF
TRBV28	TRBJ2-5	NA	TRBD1	TGTGCCAGCAGAATGGGACAGGGTATGGAGACCCAGTACTTC	CASRMGQGMETQYF
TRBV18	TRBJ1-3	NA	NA	TGTGCCAGCTTGGGACTGCTCTCTGGAAACACCATATATTTT	CASLGLLSGNTIYF
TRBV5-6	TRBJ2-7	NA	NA	TGTGCCAGCAGTTTACAGGGCTACGAGCAGTACTTC	CASSLQGYEQYF
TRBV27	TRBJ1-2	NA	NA	TGTGCCAGCAGTTTAAAGGGGCACTATGGCTACACCTTC	CASSLKGHYGYTF
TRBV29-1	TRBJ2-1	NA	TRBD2	TGCAGCGCGGGAGGAGTGCGGGGGGTTATGAATGAGCAGTTCTTC	CSAGGVRGVMNEQFF
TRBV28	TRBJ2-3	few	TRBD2	TGTGCGGCGAGCGGGGGGGGAGATACGCAGTATTTT	CAASGGGDTQYF
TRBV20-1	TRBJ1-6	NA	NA	TGCAGTGCTAGTAGGGGCAGTGATAATTCACCCCTCCACTTT	CSASRGSDNSPLHF
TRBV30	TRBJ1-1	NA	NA	TGTGCCTGGAGTCAATACAGGGTCAAGAACACTGAAGCTTTCTTT	CAWSQYRVKNTEAFF
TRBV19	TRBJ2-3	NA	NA	TGTGCCAGTAGTATACAGGGGTGGGCAGATACGCAGTATTTT	CASSIQGWADTQYF
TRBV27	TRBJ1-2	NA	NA	TGTGCCAGCAGTTCCGACAGGCGCAACTATGGCTACACCTTC	CASSSDRRNYGYTF
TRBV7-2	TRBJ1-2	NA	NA	TGTGCCAGCACCACCACCCGAAGTAGTGGCTACACCTTC	CASTTTRSSGYTF